These 8 T cell receptor beta chains came from one sample sequenced in a study of blood T cells in healthy people across ages (dated by TCRdb to between 2015 and 2017). The library was generated by 5' RACE. This sample was sequenced with an Illumina HiSeq 2500. The second PCR ran for about 6 to 12 cycles and used a J-beta primer mix along with a sample-barcoded 5' primer. TCRdb redid the processing of the public reads, applying fastp at Q25 and MiXCR, and retained in-frame beta chains. Each entry merges the rows of one CDR3 protein and shows their most common DNA and genes. The sample table records some 640,000 distinct CDR3 sequences; about 30% of these occur just once. Of the sample, around a sixth falls within the top ten clones. What was sequenced was blood. Receptors were obtained from a woman of 80 years or more in good health.

This clonotype appeared a few times. The chain couples TRBV3-1 to TRBJ2-3; 7 bases match TRBD2. V gave up 6 bases and J gave up 2 bases; unmatched junction bases: 11. CDR3 length: 16 amino acids. Germline V gives CDR1 LGHDT, CDR2 YNNKEL (reference sequence). The chain's CDR3 is CASSRDVGGTTDTQYF. For the CDR3, the DNA is TGTGCCAGCAGTCGAGACGTCGGGGGGACCACAGATACGCAGTATTTT.

The chain has TRBV25-1 and TRBJ1-2; 8 bases line up with TRBD1. The CDR3 extends over 15 amino acids. Per germline, CDR1 MGHDK and CDR2 SYGVNS. J lost 8 bases, V lost 5 bases, and 13 bases had no gene match. DNA of the CDR3: TGTGCCAGCAGTAGAGGGACCGGGACAGGAGGGGGCTACACCTTC. Encoded protein: CASSRGTGTGGGYTF.

This clonotype appeared a few times. Just one base apart from a much larger clone, this may be a read error. The rearrangement uses TRBV4-3 and TRBJ2-5; 8 nucleotides line up with TRBD2. There are 14 residues in the CDR3. From germline, CDR1 is LGHNA and CDR2 YSLEER. Germline trimming cut 1 base from V and 11 bases from J; bases unmatched to any gene: 9. Here the CDR3 DNA reads TGCGCCAGCAGCCAAGTAAGGACTAGCAATGAGCAGTACTTC. Protein product: CASSQVRTSNEQYF.

This clonotype was found many times. The chain couples TRBV6-6 to TRBJ2-1; D call uncertain. Trimming shortened V by 0 bases and J by 6 bases, and 0 bases separated the two germline ends. In germline, CDR1 is MNHNY, CDR2 SVGAGI (reference sequence). CDR3 length equals 11 residues. The CDR3 region is CASSYSNEQFF. CDR3 nucleotides: TGTGCCAGCAGTTACTCCAATGAGCAGTTCTTC.

This clonotype has a count of ten or more. The J gene is TRBJ2-7, the V gene TRBV6-5; D unclear. Germline CDR1 is MNHEY and CDR2 is SVGAGI. The CDR3 contains 12 residues. V shed 6 bases and J shed 2 bases, with 8 bases lying between them. CDR3 protein: CASSRSTYEQYF. The CDR3 coding sequence is TGTGCCAGCAGCCGCAGTACCTACGAGCAGTACTTC.

This rearrangement joins TRBV5-6 to TRBJ1-4; 8 positions agree with TRBD1. Germline CDR1 SGHDT, CDR2 YYEEEE. CDR3 size: 15 residues. Trimming at V came to 1 base and at J to 5 bases, leaving 4 bases not matched to a gene. CDR3 amino acids: CASSLFTGGNEKLFF. CDR3 bases: TGTGCCAGCAGCTTGTTTACAGGGGGAAATGAAAAACTGTTTTTT.

Comment on this clonotype: A much larger clone lies one base from this, so it may be a read error. This chain links TRBV12-3 or TRBV12-4 with TRBJ2-3; D is unresolved. CDR3 length equals 14 residues. V lost 3 bases and J 5 bases, leaving 12 bases between the germline ends. The CDR3 reads CASSFRETGDTQYF. CDR3 coding DNA: TGTGCCAGCAGTTTTCGAGAGACGGGAGATACGCAGTATTTT.

This clonotype came up many times. This rearrangement joins TRBV10-3 to TRBJ2-5; TRBD1 matches at 8 bases. CDR3 length equals 15 residues. V lost 5 bases, J lost 2 bases, and 7 bases stayed unmatched. The germline V gene encodes CDR1 ENHRY and CDR2 SYGVKD. CDR3 sequence (DNA): TGTGCCATCAGTCCCGGGACAGGCGATCAAGAGACCCAGTACTTC. This sequence encodes CAISPGTGDQETQYF.